This TCR beta chain was sequenced for a study of blood T cell repertoires in COVID-19. The CDR3 loop spans 14 amino acids. V shed 0 bases and J shed 10 bases, with 16 bases lying between them. Germline assignment: CDR1 WNHNN and CDR2 SYGVQD (reference sequence). Study processing details: Cell counts per sample came from amplifying reference gene primers. Generated by immunoSEQ multiplex PCR, the TCRdb table keeps only in-frame clones and is missing some. The V and J calls and the clone size are those of that table, but D and trimming were determined from the DNA. Of over 50,000 clones listed, 65% to 90% are singletons.

The sequencing sample was made of peripheral blood. This TCR came from a human donor in a cohort sampled during active COVID-19. V and J are TRBV10-1 and TRBJ2-7; D may be TRBD1 (5 bases). CDR3 protein: CASSESRQGSPQYF. The CDR3 DNA sequence: TGCGCCAGCAGTGAGTCGAGGCAGGGATCCCCCCAGTACTTC.